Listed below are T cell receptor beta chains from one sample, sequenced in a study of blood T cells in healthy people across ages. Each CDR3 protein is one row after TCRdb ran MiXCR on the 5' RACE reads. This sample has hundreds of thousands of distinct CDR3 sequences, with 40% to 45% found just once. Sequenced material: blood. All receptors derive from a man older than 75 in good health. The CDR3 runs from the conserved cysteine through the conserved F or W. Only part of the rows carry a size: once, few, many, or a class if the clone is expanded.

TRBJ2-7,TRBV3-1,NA,CASSPRLGISYYEQYF
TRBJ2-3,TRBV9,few,CASSVLMGGTDTQYF
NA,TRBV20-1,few,CSAPQGAVETQYF
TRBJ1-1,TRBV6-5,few,CASSYQGSTEAFF
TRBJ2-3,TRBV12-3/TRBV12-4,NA,CASSLGTVWTTDTQYF
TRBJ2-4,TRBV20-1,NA,CRGGSGSKNIQYF
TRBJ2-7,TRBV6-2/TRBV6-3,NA,CASSYSPRLAEREQYF
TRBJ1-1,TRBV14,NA,CASSHYSGVVNTEAFF
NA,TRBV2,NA,CASSRQGGLVSEQYF
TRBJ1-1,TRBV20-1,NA,CSAGRRYTEAFF
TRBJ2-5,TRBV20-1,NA,CSASWPDRGWETQYF
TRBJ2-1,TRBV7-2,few,CASASGGSYNEQFF
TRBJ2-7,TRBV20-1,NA,CSARGPVEGRSYEQYF
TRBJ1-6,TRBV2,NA,CASSEGNRIYSPLHF
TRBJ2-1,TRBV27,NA,CASSLLGQPGLNEQFF
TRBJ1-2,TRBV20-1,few,CSAPGGVPWGYTF
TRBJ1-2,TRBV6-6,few,CASRVTANYGYTF
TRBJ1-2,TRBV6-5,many,CASSQGSGDYTF
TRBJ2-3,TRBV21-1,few,CASSTKLMTAGDTQYF
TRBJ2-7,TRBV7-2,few,CASSLGGQGRSYEQYF
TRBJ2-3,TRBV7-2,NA,CASRQDRGTDTQYF
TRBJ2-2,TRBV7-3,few,CASSTSGRTTTGELFF
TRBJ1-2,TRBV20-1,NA,CSASDLQEKGYGYTF
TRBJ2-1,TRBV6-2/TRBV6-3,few,CASSYSKLVGQGGNEQFF
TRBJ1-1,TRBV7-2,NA,CASRAGGQGRFTEAFF
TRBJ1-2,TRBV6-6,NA,CASSGPQGADYGYTF
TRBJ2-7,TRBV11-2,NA,CASSYPGQYEQYF
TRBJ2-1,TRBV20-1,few,CSARRALDYNEQFF
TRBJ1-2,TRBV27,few,CASSPQGLLNYGYTF
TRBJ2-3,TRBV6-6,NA,CASSSTRGAGDTQYF
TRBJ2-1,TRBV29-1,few,CSGRERGFEQFF
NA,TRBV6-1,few,CASSEALGGSNEQYF
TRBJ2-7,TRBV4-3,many,CASSQDRTSGPQKQYF
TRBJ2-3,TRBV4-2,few,CASSQVQLGGRAPDTQYF
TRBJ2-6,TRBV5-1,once,CASSLEVRGPNSGANVLTF
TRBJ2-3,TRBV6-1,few,CASTPGTRSGTQYF
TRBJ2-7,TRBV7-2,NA,CASAKRTESYEQYF
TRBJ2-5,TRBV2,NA,CASKRGWETQYF
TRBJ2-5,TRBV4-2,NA,CASNQDRDTNEQYF
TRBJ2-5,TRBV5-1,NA,CASSSGTGTETQYF
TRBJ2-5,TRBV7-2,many,CASSHPLSGGQETQYF
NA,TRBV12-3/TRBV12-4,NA,CASSLYGGAAYEQYF